This T cell receptor beta chain was sequenced during a study of glioma-infiltrating T cells after dendritic cell vaccination. There are a few counts of this clone. Time point: after dendritic cell vaccination, including at tumor progression/relapse. The immunoSEQ assay amplified TCRB CDR3 from up to 2 ug DNA. Clones were sequenced by immunoSEQ multiplex PCR, and TCRdb holds only the in-frame ones, with some missing. Among 85,000 to 100,000 clones listed, 65% to 85% were seen once. The CDR3 covers 13 residues. From germline, CDR1 is LNHDA and CDR2 SQIVND (reference sequence). Trimming took 3 bases from V and 4 from J, leaving 9 bases between them.

Sequences were derived from blood, sampled after dendritic cell vaccination. This receptor was taken from a human donor with glioblastoma. This chain joins TRBV19 and TRBJ1-2, with D perhaps TRBD1 (5 bases). The CDR3 bases are TGTGCCAGTAGTATTAGCCAGGGCTATGGCTACACCTTC. Translated, it gives CASSISQGYGYTF. The variable domain in full, completed from reference TRBV19 and TRBJ1-2, reads DGGITQSPKYLFRKEGQNVTLSCEQNLNHDAMYWYRQDPGQGLRLIYYSQIVNDFQKGDIAEGYSVSREKKESFPLTVTSAQKNPTAFYLCASSISQGYGYTFGSGTRLTVV.